These 4 T cell receptor beta chains were sequenced from one sample in a study of PD-L1 blockade in urothelial cancer. Method: immunoSEQ multiplex PCR; TCRdb's copy keeps in-frame clones and lacks some. The sample consists of approximately 100,000 clones, 89% of them appearing once. Time point in this sample: pretreatment peripheral blood. The source material was PBMCs, sampled around atezolizumab (anti-PD-L1) treatment. All receptors come from a woman aged 80 or over with urothelial cancer.

The CDR3 bases are TGTGCCAGCTACACTAAACGGGGGAGCAGGAGCTCCTACGAGCAGTACTTC. Protein product: CASYTKRGSRSSYEQYF. The genes are TRBV27 and TRBJ2-7, with D possibly being TRBD2 (6 bases). This CDR3 contains 17 residues. With 8 bases removed from V and 0 bases from J, the gap between germline ends came to 23 bases. In germline, CDR1 is MNHEY, CDR2 SMNVEV (reference sequence).

This clone was recorded once. The chain carries TRBV28 and TRBJ1-2; maybe TRBD1 (5 bases). Trimming left V 3 bases short and J 8 bases short, with 16 bases between. The CDR3 sequence is 14 residues long. CDR1 and CDR2 from the germline V gene are MDHEN and SYDVKM. CDR3: CASSFGRVPKGYTF. The CDR3, as DNA: TGTGCCAGCAGTTTTGGCAGGGTCCCTAAGGGCTACACCTTC.

This clone was detected only once. J is TRBJ2-1 and V is TRBV10-3, with 12 bases matching TRBD1. The V gene end was trimmed by 0 bases and the J gene end by 12 bases; junction bases not matched to a gene: 6. Germline-derived CDR1 and CDR2 are ENHRY and SYGVKD. The CDR3 covers 15 residues. The CDR3 reads CAISESRDRGQGQFF. CDR3 nucleotide sequence: TGTGCCATCAGTGAGTCGAGGGACAGGGGGCAAGGGCAGTTCTTC.

The chain joins TRBV11-2 to TRBJ2-7, with 13 positions matching TRBD2. Germline CDR1 and CDR2: SGHAT and FQNNGV. The CDR3 sequence is 16 residues long. The V and J ends lost 5 bases and 4 bases, in that order; junction bases with no gene match: 8. The DNA for the CDR3 is TGTGCCAGCAGCGCCCAACTAGCGGGAGGGCCTTACGAGCAGTACTTC. This sequence encodes CASSAQLAGGPYEQYF.